There are a few counts of the clone carrying this T cell receptor beta chain. Its antigen is unidentified. Via the markers CD45RO/CCR7/CD25/CD127/CD95/CD27, stem cell-like memory, regulatory, central memory and naive CD4+ cells were sorted. The authors reverse transcribed all of the isolated RNA, so sequencing captured expressed TCRB transcripts. Using immunoSEQ multiplex PCR, the repertoire was profiled, and TCRdb retains in-frame clones only, with some absent. The table shows roughly 250,000 clones, with around 9.6% occurring only once. Trimming at V came to 5 bases and at J to 1 base, leaving 12 bases not matched to a gene. The CDR3 totals 18 residues. Germline CDR1 is SGHTA and CDR2 is FQGTGA. These data belong to a study of beta chain features in type 1 diabetes. Study-level points and caveats: Researchers cautioned that cDNA sequencing could over-represent cells with high TCR expression.

Sequenced: naive CD4+ T cells from blood. The rearrangement uses TRBV7-3 and TRBJ2-5; 11 positions agree with TRBD2. This receptor was identified in a woman aged 18-30 years in good health. CDR3 nucleotide sequence: TGTGCCAGCAGCCCCCACCGCGGGCTAGCGGGGGGCCAAGAGACCCAGTACTTC. Translating gives CASSPHRGLAGGQETQYF.